Below are 11 T cell receptor beta chains sequenced from a single sample in a study of control samples from healthy donors and cancer patients. Sequencing was performed with immunoSEQ multiplex PCR; in TCRdb, only in-frame clones are kept and a portion is missing. The data show approximately 49,000 clones, with around nine tenths seen just once and about 1.6% held by the top ten. Sequenced sample: PBMCs. The source of these receptors is a man in his forties with colorectal cancer.

The chain recombines TRBV7-9 with TRBJ2-7; 7 bases line up with TRBD1. Trimming removed 0 bases from V and 5 bases from J; junction bases left unmatched: 19. The CDR3 is 19 amino acids. Germline lookup yields CDR1 SEHNR and CDR2 FQNEAQ (reference sequence). DNA for the CDR3: TGTGCCAGCAGCTTAGCGGGGGCCCTTGGGACAGCGATGGTGAACGAGCAGTACTTC. Its translation is CASSLAGALGTAMVNEQYF.

V and J are TRBV5-6 and TRBJ1-1; perhaps TRBD1 as D (6 bases). Germline CDR1 and CDR2: SGHDT and YYEEEE. The CDR3 covers 13 residues. The V and J ends lost 3 bases and 9 bases respectively, with 15 bases between them. This CDR3 reads CASSWRRTGKAFF. Here the CDR3 DNA reads TGTGCCAGCAGCTGGAGACGTACAGGGAAAGCTTTCTTT.

The V call is TRBV7-2, the J call TRBJ2-5; no clear D gene. Germline-derived CDR1 and CDR2 are SGHTA and FQGNSA. The CDR3 is 12 amino acids. The V gene lost 9 bases and the J gene lost 0 bases, with 8 bases spanning the gap. CDR3 sequence: CASSTYQETQYF. CDR3 coding DNA: TGTGCCAGTTCGACCTACCAAGAGACCCAGTACTTC.

This clone has a single count. The rearrangement uses TRBV28 and TRBJ1-1; no reliable D call. The V gene's germline CDR1 is MDHEN and CDR2 SYDVKM. The germline V and J ends were trimmed by 2 bases and 1 base, with 8 bases remaining between them. The CDR3 contains 14 residues. The CDR3 here is CASSLNGWNTEAFF. Written as DNA, the CDR3 is TGTGCCAGCAGTTTAAATGGGTGGAACACTGAAGCTTTCTTT.

This chain uses TRBV28 with TRBJ2-7; 10 positions agree with TRBD1. CDR3 length: 18 amino acids. Germline V lookup: CDR1 MDHEN, CDR2 SYDVKM. The J segment lost 2 bases and the V segment lost 3 bases, leaving 13 bases of the junction unmatched. The CDR3 sequence: CASSFRDRGLYGTYEQYF. Written as DNA, the CDR3 is TGTGCCAGCAGTTTCCGGGACAGGGGTCTCTATGGAACCTACGAGCAGTACTTC.

This clone was seen a single time. The rearrangement uses TRBV6-2 or TRBV6-3 and TRBJ1-2; tentatively, D is TRBD1 (6 bases). Trimming took off 5 bases at V and 6 bases at J, with 16 bases between the two ends. The CDR3 extends over 14 amino acids. Germline V gene data show CDR1 as MNHEY and CDR2 as SVGEGT. In nucleotides, the CDR3 is TGTGCCAGCAGTAAAATATGGACAGCTCATGGCTACACCTTC. Its translation: CASSKIWTAHGYTF.

The rearrangement links TRBV5-4 to TRBJ1-4, with TRBD1 as a possible D gene (5 bases). Germline V gene sequence: CDR1 SGHNT, CDR2 YYREEE (reference sequence). The CDR3 has 14 residues. V was trimmed by 5 bases and J by 7 bases, leaving 15 bases between them. The CDR3 loop is CASSTQGAGEKLFF. CDR3 nucleotides: TGTGCCAGCAGTACCCAGGGAGCGGGTGAAAAACTGTTTTTT.

This clone was seen a handful of times. V and J are TRBV4-1 and TRBJ2-7, with 7 bases matching TRBD1. The CDR3 is made up of 14 amino acids. CDR1 is MGHRA and CDR2 is YSYEKL in the germline V gene. Germline trimming cut 4 bases from V and 2 bases from J; bases unmatched to any gene: 5. CDR3 sequence reads: CASSLGQVPYEQYF. The CDR3 nucleotides are TGCGCCAGCAGCCTCGGACAGGTACCCTACGAGCAGTACTTC.

The chain links TRBV7-2 to TRBJ1-4; tentatively, D is TRBD1 (6 bases). Trimming cost V 5 bases and J 3 bases, with 13 bases left between them. The CDR3 sequence is 15 residues long. Germline lookup yields CDR1 SGHTA and CDR2 FQGNSA. CDR3 loop: CASSPQGLANEKLFF. CDR3 bases: TGTGCCAGCAGCCCGCAGGGGTTGGCTAATGAAAAACTGTTTTTT.

The genes are TRBV7-6 and TRBJ2-3; 11 bases fit TRBD2. Trimming took 5 bases from V and 2 from J; bases not matched to a gene: 3. Germline V gene data show CDR1 as SGHVS and CDR2 as FNYEAQ. The CDR3 has 15 amino acids. In nucleotides, the CDR3 is TGTGCCAGCAGCAGACTAGCGGGGTACACAGATACGCAGTATTTT. It translates to CASSRLAGYTDTQYF.

This clone was counted a single time. This chain connects TRBV5-1 to TRBJ2-7; D remains unclear. Trimming took 0 bases from V and 6 from J, leaving 13 bases between them. This CDR3 spans 14 amino acids. Germline lookup yields CDR1 SGHRS and CDR2 YFSETQ. The CDR3 loop reads CASSLEVGSGEQYF. CDR3 nucleotide sequence: TGCGCCAGCAGCTTGGAGGTCGGCTCCGGCGAGCAGTACTTC.